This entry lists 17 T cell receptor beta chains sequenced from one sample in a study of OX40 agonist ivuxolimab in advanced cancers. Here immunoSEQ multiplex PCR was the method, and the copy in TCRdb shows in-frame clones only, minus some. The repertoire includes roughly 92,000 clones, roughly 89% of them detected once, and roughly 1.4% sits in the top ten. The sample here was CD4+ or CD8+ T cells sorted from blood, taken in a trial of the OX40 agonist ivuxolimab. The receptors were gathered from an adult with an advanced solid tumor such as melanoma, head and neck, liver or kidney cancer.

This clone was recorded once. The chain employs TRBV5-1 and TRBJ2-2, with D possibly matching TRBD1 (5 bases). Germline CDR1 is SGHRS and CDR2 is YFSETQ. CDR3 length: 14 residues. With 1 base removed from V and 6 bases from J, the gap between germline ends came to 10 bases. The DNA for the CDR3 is TGCGCCAGCAGCTTGTCCAGGGCTCCCGGGGAGCTGTTTTTT. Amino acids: CASSLSRAPGELFF. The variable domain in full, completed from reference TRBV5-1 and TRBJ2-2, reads KAGVTQTPRYLIKTRGQQVTLSCSPISGHRSVSWYQQTPGQGLQFLFEYFSETQRNKGNFPGRFSGRQFSNSRSEMNVSTLELGDSALYLCASSLSRAPGELFFGEGSRLTVL.

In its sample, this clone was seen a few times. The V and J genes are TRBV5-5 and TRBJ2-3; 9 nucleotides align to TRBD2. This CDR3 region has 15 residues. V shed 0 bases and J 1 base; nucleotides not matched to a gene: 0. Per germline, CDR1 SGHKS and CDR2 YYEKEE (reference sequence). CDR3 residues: CASSLVAGGTDTQYF. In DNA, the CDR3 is TGTGCCAGCAGCTTGGTAGCGGGAGGCACAGATACGCAGTATTTT.

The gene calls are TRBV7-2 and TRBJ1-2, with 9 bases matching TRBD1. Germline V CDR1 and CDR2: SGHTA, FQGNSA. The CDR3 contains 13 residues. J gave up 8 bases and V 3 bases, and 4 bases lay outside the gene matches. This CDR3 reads CASSFRDRDGYTF. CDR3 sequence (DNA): TGTGCCAGCAGCTTCCGGGACAGGGACGGCTACACCTTC.

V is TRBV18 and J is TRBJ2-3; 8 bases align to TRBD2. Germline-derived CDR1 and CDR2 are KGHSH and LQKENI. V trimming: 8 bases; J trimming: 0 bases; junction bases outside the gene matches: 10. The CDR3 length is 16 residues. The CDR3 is CASHPLERGSTDTQYF. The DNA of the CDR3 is TGTGCCAGCCATCCCTTAGAGCGGGGGAGCACAGATACGCAGTATTTT.

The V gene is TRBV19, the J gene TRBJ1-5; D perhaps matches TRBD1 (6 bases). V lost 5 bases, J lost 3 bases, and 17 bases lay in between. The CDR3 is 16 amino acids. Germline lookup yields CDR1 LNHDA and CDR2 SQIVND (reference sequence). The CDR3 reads CASSPRGRGFNQPQHF. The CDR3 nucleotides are TGTGCCAGTAGTCCTCGAGGCAGGGGATTCAATCAGCCCCAGCATTTT.

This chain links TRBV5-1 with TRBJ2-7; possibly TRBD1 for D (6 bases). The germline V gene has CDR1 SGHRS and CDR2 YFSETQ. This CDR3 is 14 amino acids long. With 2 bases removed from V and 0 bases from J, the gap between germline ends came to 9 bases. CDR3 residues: CASSFQGSSYEQYF. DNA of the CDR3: TGCGCCAGCAGCTTCCAGGGGAGCTCCTACGAGCAGTACTTC.

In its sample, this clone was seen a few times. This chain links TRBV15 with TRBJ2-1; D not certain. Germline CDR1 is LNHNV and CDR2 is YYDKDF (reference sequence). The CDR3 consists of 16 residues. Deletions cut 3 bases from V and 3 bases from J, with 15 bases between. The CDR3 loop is CATSSEPPGFYNEQFF. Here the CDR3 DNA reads TGTGCCACCAGCAGCGAACCTCCCGGGTTCTACAATGAGCAGTTCTTC.

The CDR3 here is CASGRTGTGVEKLFF. In DNA form, the CDR3 reads TGTGCCAGCGGAAGAACCGGGACAGGGGTCGAAAAACTGTTTTTT. The V gene is TRBV28, the J gene TRBJ1-4; 10 nucleotides agree with TRBD1. This CDR3 spans 15 amino acids. Germline-derived CDR1 and CDR2 are MDHEN and SYDVKM. The ends lost 8 bases at V and 8 bases at J; junction bases unmatched: 11.

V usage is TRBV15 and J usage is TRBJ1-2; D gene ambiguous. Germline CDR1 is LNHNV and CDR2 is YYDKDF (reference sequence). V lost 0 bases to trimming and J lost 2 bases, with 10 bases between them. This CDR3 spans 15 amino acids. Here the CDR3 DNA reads TGTGCCACCAGCAGAGAAGGGCTCGCGAACTATGGCTACACCTTC. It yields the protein CATSREGLANYGYTF.

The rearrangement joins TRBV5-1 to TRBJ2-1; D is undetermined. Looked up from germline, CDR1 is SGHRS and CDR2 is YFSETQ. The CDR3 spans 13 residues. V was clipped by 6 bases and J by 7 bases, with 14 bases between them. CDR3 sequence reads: CASTPARENEQFF. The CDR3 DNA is TGCGCCAGCACCCCCGCTCGTGAAAATGAGCAGTTCTTC. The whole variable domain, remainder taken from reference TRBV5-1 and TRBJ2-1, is KAGVTQTPRYLIKTRGQQVTLSCSPISGHRSVSWYQQTPGQGLQFLFEYFSETQRNKGNFPGRFSGRQFSNSRSEMNVSTLELGDSALYLCASTPARENEQFFGPGTRLTVL.

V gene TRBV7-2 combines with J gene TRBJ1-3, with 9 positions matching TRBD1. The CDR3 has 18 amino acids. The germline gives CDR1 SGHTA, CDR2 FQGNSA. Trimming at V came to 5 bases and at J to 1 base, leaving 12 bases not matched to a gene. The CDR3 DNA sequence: TGTGCCAGCAGCCCTTCCACAGGGGGCAAGCGATCTGGAAACACCATATATTTT. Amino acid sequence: CASSPSTGGKRSGNTIYF.

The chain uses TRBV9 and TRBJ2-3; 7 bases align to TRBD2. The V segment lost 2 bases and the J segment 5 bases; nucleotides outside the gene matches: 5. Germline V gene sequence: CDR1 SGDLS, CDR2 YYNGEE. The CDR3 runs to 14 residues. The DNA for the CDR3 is TGTGCCAGCAGCGTTTTCCCGGGAGGAGATACGCAGTATTTT. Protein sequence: CASSVFPGGDTQYF.

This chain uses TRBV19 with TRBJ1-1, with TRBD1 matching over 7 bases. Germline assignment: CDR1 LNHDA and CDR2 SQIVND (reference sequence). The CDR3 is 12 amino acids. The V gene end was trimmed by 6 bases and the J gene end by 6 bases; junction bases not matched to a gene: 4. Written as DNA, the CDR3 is TGTGCCAGTAGAGACGGGACAGCTGAAGCTTTCTTT. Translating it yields CASRDGTAEAFF.

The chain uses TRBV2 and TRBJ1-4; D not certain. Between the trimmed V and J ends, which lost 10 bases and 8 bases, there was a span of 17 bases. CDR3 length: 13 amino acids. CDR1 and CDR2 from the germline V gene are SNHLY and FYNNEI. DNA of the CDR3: TGTGCCACAGGACTTCTGGCGGAAGAAAAACTGTTTTTT. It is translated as CATGLLAEEKLFF.

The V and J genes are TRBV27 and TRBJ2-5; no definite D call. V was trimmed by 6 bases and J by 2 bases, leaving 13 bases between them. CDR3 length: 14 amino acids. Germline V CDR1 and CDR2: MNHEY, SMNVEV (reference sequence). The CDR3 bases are TGTGCCAGCAGGACTCACTTTGTTCAAGAGACCCAGTACTTC. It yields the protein CASRTHFVQETQYF.

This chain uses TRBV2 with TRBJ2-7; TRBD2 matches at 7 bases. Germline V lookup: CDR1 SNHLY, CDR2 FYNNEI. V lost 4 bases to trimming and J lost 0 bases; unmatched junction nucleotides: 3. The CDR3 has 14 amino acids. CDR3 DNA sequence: TGTGCCAGCAGTGTGGGGGAGGGCTCCTACGAGCAGTACTTC. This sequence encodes CASSVGEGSYEQYF. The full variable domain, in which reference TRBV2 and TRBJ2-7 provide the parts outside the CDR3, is EPEVTQTPSHQVTQMGQEVILRCVPISNHLYFYWYRQILGQKVEFLVSFYNNEISEKSEIFDDQFSVERPDGSNFTLKIRSTKLEDSAMYFCASSVGEGSYEQYFGPGTRLTVT.

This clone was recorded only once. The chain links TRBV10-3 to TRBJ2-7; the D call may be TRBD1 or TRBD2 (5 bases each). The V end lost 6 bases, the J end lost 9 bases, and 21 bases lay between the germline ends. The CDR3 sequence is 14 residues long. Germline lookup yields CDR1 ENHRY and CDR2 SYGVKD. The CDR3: CAIRGQGAQGGQYF. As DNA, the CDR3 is TGTGCCATCAGGGGGCAAGGGGCGCAAGGAGGGCAGTACTTC.